The rows below give T cell receptor beta chains drawn from one sample of a study of CD8 T cells in ankylosing spondylitis. TCRdb re-called the 5' RACE reads with MiXCR, one entry per CDR3 protein. The sample includes some 130,000 distinct CDR3 sequences, roughly a tenth seen only once; the top ten take 3.3%. Specimen: blood, either unsorted or a sorted T cell fraction (not recorded which). All receptors come from a male donor with ankylosing spondylitis or in good health (not recorded which). Each CDR3 is given with its conserved first and last residue. Each record gives: D gene, J gene, clone size, V gene, CDR3 protein, CDR3 DNA. A D gene is named only where the DNA matches it firmly. Where a row states a size, it is once, few, many or the class of an expanded clone; other rows omit it.

. | TRBJ2-5 | few | TRBV24-1 | CATSDLGGGAETQYF | TGTGCCACCAGTGATTTAGGAGGGGGCGCGGAGACCCAGTACTTC
TRBD2 | TRBJ2-1 | many | TRBV12-3/TRBV12-4 | CASRQSGRSGEQFF | TGTGCCAGCAGACAAAGCGGGAGGAGTGGGGAGCAGTTCTTC
. | TRBJ2-3 | many | TRBV5-5 | CASSLAYTDTQYF | TGTGCCAGCAGCTTGGCGTACACAGATACGCAGTATTTT
TRBD2 | TRBJ2-5 | many | TRBV20-1 | CSARVGLAGTETQYF | TGCAGTGCTAGAGTGGGACTAGCGGGTACAGAGACCCAGTACTTC
TRBD1 | TRBJ1-5 | many | TRBV20-1 | CSARTGDIQPQHF | TGCAGTGCCAGGACAGGGGATATACAGCCCCAGCATTTT
. | TRBJ2-5 | many | TRBV5-1 | CASSLDQPKGAQYF | TGCGCCAGCAGCTTGGACCAACCCAAGGGGGCCCAGTACTTC
. | TRBJ2-6 | many | TRBV5-1 | CASSLGQPGANVLTF | TGCGCCAGCAGCTTAGGACAGCCTGGGGCCAACGTCCTGACTTTC
. | TRBJ2-7 | many | TRBV12-3/TRBV12-4 | CASSLAASGEQYF | TGTGCCAGCAGTTTAGCGGCATCGGGGGAGCAGTACTTC
TRBD2 | TRBJ2-1 | . | TRBV20-1 | CSLRTTSGARGVSYNEQFF | TGCAGCCTTAGGACGACTAGCGGGGCAAGGGGAGTCTCCTACAATGAGCAGTTCTTC
. | TRBJ2-5 | . | TRBV11-3 | CASSLQVGETQYF | TGTGCCAGCAGCTTACAGGTTGGGGAGACCCAGTACTTC
. | TRBJ2-4 | many | TRBV27 | CASSLSGIAKNIQYF | TGTGCCAGCAGTTTATCAGGGATAGCCAAAAACATTCAGTACTTC
TRBD1 | TRBJ1-5 | . | TRBV11-2 | CASSLVYRTGYTQPQHF | TGTGCCAGCAGCTTAGTATACAGGACAGGGTATACTCAGCCCCAGCATTTT
. | TRBJ2-5 | many | TRBV10-3 | CAISGLGGETQYF | TGTGCCATCAGTGGACTGGGGGGAGAGACCCAGTACTTC
TRBD2 | TRBJ2-3 | . | TRBV7-2 | CASSPLGRAPDTQYF | TGTGCCAGCAGTCCTCTCGGGAGGGCCCCAGATACGCAGTATTTT
. | TRBJ2-2 | few | TRBV20-1 | CSANGMGNTGELFF | TGCAGTGCTAACGGGATGGGGAACACCGGGGAGCTGTTTTTT
. | TRBJ2-1 | many | TRBV24-1 | CATSDPGSYNEQFF | TGTGCCACCAGTGATCCCGGCTCCTACAATGAGCAGTTCTTC
TRBD2 | TRBJ2-7 | many | TRBV28 | CASNKLADSSYEQYF | TGTGCCAGCAATAAACTAGCGGACAGCTCCTACGAGCAGTACTTC
TRBD2 | TRBJ2-3 | few | TRBV7-8 | CASSIWTSGATDTQYF | TGTGCCAGCAGCATATGGACTAGCGGGGCGACAGATACGCAGTATTTT
. | TRBJ1-4 | . | TRBV5-1 | CASSLIGSNEKLFF | TGCGCCAGCAGCTTGATAGGGTCTAATGAAAAACTGTTTTTT
. | TRBJ2-5 | many | TRBV5-1 | CASKVTGIEETQYF | TGCGCCAGCAAGGTGACGGGGATCGAAGAGACCCAGTACTTC
. | TRBJ2-1 | few | TRBV6-2/TRBV6-3 | CASSSDSNEQFF | TGTGCCAGCAGTTCCGACAGCAATGAGCAGTTCTTC
. | TRBJ1-1 | . | TRBV28 | CASSLPRGLTEAFF | TGTGCCAGCAGTTTACCGAGGGGGTTGACTGAAGCTTTCTTT
. | TRBJ2-3 | few | TRBV12-3/TRBV12-4 | CASSLFPSPDTQYF | TGTGCCAGCAGTTTATTTCCTAGTCCAGATACGCAGTATTTT
TRBD1 | TRBJ1-4 | . | TRBV4-3 | CASSQQDRGNEKLFF | TGCGCCAGCAGCCAACAAGACAGGGGTAATGAAAAACTGTTTTTT
. | TRBJ2-7 | . | TRBV6-2/TRBV6-3 | CASSLGTYEQYF | TGTGCCAGCAGCCTAGGGACCTACGAGCAGTACTTC
. | TRBJ1-2 | . | TRBV25-1 | CASSPRSSGYGYTF | TGTGCCAGCAGTCCCCGATCCAGCGGCTATGGCTACACCTTC
. | TRBJ2-1 | many | TRBV7-2 | CASSLAGGVNYNEQFF | TGTGCCAGCAGCTTAGCGGGGGGAGTTAACTACAATGAGCAGTTCTTC
TRBD2 | TRBJ2-5 | many | TRBV29-1 | CSVARGLAGVETQYF | TGCAGCGTTGCTCGTGGACTAGCGGGAGTAGAGACCCAGTACTTC
TRBD2 | TRBJ2-5 | many | TRBV18 | CASSPTDGTSGRGETQYF | TGTGCCAGCTCACCAACGGACGGGACTAGCGGGAGAGGAGAGACCCAGTACTTC
. | TRBJ2-1 | . | TRBV21-1 | CASSKVPSGRSYNEQFF | TGTGCCAGCAGCAAAGTACCTAGCGGGAGGTCCTACAATGAGCAGTTCTTC
. | TRBJ2-7 | many | TRBV7-3 | CASSLMLGDGYEQYF | TGTGCCAGCAGCTTAATGTTGGGGGACGGCTACGAGCAGTACTTC